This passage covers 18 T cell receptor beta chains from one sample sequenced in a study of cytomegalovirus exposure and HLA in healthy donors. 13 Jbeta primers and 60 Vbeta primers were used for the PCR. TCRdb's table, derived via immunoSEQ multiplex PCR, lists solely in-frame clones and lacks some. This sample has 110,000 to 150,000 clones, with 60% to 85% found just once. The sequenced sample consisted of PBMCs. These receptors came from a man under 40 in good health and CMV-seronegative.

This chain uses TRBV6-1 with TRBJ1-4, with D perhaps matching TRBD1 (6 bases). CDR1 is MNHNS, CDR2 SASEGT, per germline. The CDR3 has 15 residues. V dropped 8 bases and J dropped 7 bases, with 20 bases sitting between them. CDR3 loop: CASHKTGAFGEKLFF. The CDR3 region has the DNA TGTGCCAGCCACAAGACAGGCGCCTTCGGTGAAAAACTGTTTTTT.

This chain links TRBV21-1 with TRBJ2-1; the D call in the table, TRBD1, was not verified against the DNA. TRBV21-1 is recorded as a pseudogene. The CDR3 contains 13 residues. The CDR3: CASRDRGANEQFF. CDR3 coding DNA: TGTGCCAGCCGGGACAGAGGGGCCAATGAGCAGTTCTTC.

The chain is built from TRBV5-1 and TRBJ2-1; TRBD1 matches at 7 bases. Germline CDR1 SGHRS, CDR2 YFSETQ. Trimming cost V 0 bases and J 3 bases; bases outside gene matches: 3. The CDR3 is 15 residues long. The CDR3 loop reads CASSLGQGVYNEQFF. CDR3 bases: TGCGCCAGCAGCTTGGGGCAGGGGGTCTACAATGAGCAGTTCTTC.

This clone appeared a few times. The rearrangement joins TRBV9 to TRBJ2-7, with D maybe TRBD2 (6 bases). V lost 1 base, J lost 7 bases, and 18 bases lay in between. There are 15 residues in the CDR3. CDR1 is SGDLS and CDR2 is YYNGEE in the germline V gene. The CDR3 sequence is CASSVNEATREEQYF. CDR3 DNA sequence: TGTGCCAGCAGCGTAAACGAAGCGACTAGAGAAGAGCAGTACTTC.

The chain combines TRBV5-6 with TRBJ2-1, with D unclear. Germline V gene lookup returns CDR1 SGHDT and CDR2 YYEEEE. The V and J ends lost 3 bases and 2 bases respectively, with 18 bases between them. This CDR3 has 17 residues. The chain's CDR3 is CASSSLKPGRTYNEQFF. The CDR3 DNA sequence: TGTGCCAGCAGCTCCCTCAAGCCAGGCCGAACCTACAATGAGCAGTTCTTC.

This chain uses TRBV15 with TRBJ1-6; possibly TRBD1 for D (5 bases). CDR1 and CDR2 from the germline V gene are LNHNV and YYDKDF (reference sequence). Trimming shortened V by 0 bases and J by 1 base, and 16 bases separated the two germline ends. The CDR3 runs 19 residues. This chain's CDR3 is CATSREGQVPMSYNSPLHF. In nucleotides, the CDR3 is TGTGCCACCAGCAGAGAGGGGCAGGTCCCAATGTCCTATAATTCACCCCTCCACTTT. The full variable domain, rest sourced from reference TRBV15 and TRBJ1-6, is DAMVIQNPRYQVTQFGKPVTLSCSQTLNHNVMYWYQQKSSQAPKLLFHYYDKDFNNEADTPDNFQSRRPNTSFCFLDIRSPGLGDTAMYLCATSREGQVPMSYNSPLHFGNGTRLTVT.

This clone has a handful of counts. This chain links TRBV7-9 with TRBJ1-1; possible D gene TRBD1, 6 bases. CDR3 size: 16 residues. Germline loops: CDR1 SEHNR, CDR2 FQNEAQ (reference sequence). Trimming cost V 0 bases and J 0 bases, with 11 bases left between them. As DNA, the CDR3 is TGTGCCAGCAGCTTAGCGCCCGACAGGTTGAACACTGAAGCTTTCTTT. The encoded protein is CASSLAPDRLNTEAFF.

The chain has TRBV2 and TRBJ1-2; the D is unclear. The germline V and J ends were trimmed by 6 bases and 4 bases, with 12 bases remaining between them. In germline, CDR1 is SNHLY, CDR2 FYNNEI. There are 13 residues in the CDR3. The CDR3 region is CASSAYGFYGYTF. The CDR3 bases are TGTGCCAGCAGCGCCTACGGGTTCTATGGCTACACCTTC.

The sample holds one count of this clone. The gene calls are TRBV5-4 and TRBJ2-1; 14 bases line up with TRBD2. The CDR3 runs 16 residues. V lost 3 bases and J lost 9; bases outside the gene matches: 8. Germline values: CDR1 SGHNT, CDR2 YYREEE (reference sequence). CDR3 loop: CASSSGTSGRSSEQFF. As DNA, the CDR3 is TGTGCCAGCAGCTCCGGGACTAGCGGGAGATCAAGTGAGCAGTTCTTC. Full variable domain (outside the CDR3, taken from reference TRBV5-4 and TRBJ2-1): ETGVTQSPTHLIKTRGQQVTLRCSSQSGHNTVSWYQQALGQGPQFIFQYYREEENGRGNFPPRFSGLQFPNYSSELNVNALELDDSALYLCASSSGTSGRSSEQFFGPGTRLTVL.

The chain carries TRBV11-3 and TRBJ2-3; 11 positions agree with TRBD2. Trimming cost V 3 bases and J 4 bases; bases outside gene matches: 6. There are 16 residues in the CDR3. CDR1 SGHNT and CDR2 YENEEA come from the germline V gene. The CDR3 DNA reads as TGTGCCAGCAGCTTCCGACTAGCGGGACGTCCAGATACGCAGTATTTT. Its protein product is CASSFRLAGRPDTQYF.

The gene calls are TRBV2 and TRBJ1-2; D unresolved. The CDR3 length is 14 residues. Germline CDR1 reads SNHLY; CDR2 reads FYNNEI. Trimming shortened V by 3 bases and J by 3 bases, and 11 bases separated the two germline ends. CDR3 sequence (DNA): TGTGCCAGCAGTGATCGGGCGAGGGACTATGGCTACACCTTC. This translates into CASSDRARDYGYTF.

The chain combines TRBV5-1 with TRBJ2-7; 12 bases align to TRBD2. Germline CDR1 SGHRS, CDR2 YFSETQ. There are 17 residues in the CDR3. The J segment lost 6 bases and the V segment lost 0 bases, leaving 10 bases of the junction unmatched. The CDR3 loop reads CASSLGALAGGRSEQYF. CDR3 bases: TGCGCCAGCAGCTTGGGGGCCCTAGCGGGAGGGCGGAGCGAGCAGTACTTC.

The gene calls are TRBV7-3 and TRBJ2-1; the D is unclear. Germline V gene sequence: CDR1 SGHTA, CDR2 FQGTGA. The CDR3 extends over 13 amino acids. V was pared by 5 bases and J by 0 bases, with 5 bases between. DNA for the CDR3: TGTGCCAGCAGCCCTAGCTCCTACAATGAGCAGTTCTTC. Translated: CASSPSSYNEQFF.

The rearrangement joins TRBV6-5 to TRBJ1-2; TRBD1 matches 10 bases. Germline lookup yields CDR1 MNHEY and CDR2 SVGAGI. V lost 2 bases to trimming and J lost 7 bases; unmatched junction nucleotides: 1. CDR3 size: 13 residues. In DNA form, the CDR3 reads TGTGCCAGCAGTTACGGGACAGGGGTTGGCTACACCTTC. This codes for CASSYGTGVGYTF.

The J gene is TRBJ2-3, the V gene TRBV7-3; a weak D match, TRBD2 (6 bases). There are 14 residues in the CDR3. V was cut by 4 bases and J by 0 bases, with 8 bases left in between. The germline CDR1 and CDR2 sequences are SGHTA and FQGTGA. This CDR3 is CASSYGTSTDTQYF. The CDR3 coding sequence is TGTGCCAGCAGCTATGGGACTAGCACAGATACGCAGTATTTT.

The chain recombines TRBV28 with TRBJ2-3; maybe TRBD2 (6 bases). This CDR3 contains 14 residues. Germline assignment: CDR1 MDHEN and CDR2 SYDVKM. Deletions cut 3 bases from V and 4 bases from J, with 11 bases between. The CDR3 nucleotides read TGTGCCAGCAGTTTGGGGGGAAGGGCAGATACGCAGTATTTT. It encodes CASSLGGRADTQYF.

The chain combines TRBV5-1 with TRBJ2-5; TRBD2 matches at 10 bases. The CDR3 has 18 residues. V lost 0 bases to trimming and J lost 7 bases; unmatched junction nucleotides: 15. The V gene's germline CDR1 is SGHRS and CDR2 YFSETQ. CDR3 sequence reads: CASSLGFAGASGGRTQYF. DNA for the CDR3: TGCGCCAGCAGCTTGGGGTTCGCCGGGGCTAGCGGGGGACGGACCCAGTACTTC.

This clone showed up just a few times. The CDR3 reads CAISVRGTDTGELFF. The CDR3 DNA reads TGTGCCATCAGTGTGCGGGGAACAGACACCGGGGAGCTGTTTTTT. V gene TRBV10-3 combines with J gene TRBJ2-2; possibly TRBD2 for D (6 bases). Germline V gene lookup returns CDR1 ENHRY and CDR2 SYGVKD. The CDR3 totals 15 residues. The V and J ends lost 4 bases and 3 bases respectively, with 12 bases between them.